This T cell receptor (beta chain) was retrieved from a study of T cell responses to AZD1222 COVID-19 vaccine. Whole-study findings and limits: At baseline, seropositivity was found in only a handful of AZD1222 recipients.

TCRdb's table, derived via immunoSEQ multiplex PCR, lists solely in-frame clones and lacks some. The data hold approximately 170,000 clones, with approximately 89% observed a single time. Details on this clone: Its antigen is currently unknown.

Germline V lookup: CDR1 SGHAT, CDR2 FQNNGV. Trimming removed 3 bases from V and 1 base from J, with 9 bases in between. CDR3 length: 14 amino acids. This clonotype was sampled from an adult in good health. The sequencing here drew on peripheral blood, taken on day 0 of AZD1222 vaccination. The V and J genes are TRBV11-2 and TRBJ1-2; D not certain. CDR3 DNA sequence: TGTGCCAGCAGCTTGGCTGGGGTTAACTATGGCTACACCTTC. Protein sequence: CASSLAGVNYGYTF.